This TCR beta chain derives from a study of long-term antiretroviral therapy in people with HIV. This clone was seen a few times. The antigen is unknown. Study-wide findings and caveats: Diversity rose after ART but stayed below transplant donor controls. The repertoire was dominated at all time points by clones expanded before ART. Blood collection from about 2003 to 2018 possibly occurred under older ART regimens.

The assay used was immunoSEQ (version v3.0), run at survey level. TCRdb's copy holds only in-frame clones and misses some; the assay was immunoSEQ multiplex PCR. The data show about 22,000 clones, over 65% seen once. This sequence was found in a young man with HIV. The sample here was unsorted PBMCs, taken about 6.1 years after starting antiretroviral therapy.

CDR3 in DNA: TGTGCCAGCAGTGTCGGAAACACCATATATTTT. It encodes CASSVGNTIYF. V usage is TRBV6-5 and J usage is TRBJ1-3; D is undetermined. Germline V lookup: CDR1 MNHEY, CDR2 SVGAGI. Trimming took off 5 bases at V and 4 bases at J, with 3 bases between the two ends. There are 11 residues in the CDR3.